This TCR beta chain was identified during a study of graft-versus-host responses after intestinal transplantation. Study overall: Every recipient had anti-thymocyte globulin induction and about three years of tacrolimus plus steroids.

Measured with immunoSEQ multiplex PCR; TCRdb has only the in-frame clones, and not every one. The sample includes approximately 77,000 clones, over 80% seen only once; the top ten take about 0.63%. Per germline, CDR1 SEHNR and CDR2 FQNEAQ (reference sequence). The CDR3 covers 14 residues. Trimming cost V 7 bases and J 5 bases, with 17 bases left between them. The gene calls are TRBV7-9 and TRBJ1-2; tentatively, D is TRBD1 (5 bases). This clonotype was obtained from a human patient who received an intestinal transplant, so some T cells may come from the graft donor. Sequenced here: PBMCs, sampled 98 days after intestinal transplantation. The CDR3, as DNA: TGTGCCAGCACCCCGACAGCCCCGTTATATGGCTACACCTTC. This translates into CASTPTAPLYGYTF.